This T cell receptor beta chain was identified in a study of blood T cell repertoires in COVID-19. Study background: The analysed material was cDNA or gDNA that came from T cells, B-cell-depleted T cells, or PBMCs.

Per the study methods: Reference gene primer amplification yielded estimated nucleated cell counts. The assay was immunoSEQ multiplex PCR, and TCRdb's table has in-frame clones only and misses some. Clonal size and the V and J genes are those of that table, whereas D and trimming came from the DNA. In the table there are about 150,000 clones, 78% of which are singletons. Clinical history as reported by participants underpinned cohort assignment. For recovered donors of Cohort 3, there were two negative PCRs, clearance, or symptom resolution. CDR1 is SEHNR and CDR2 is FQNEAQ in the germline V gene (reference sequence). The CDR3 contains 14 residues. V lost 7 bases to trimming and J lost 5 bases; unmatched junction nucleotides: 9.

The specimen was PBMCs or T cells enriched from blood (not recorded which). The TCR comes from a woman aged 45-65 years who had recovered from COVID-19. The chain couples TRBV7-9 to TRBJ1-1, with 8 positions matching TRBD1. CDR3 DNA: TGTGCCAGCACCCCCGGACAGGGAGGAACTGAAGCTTTCTTT. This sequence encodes CASTPGQGGTEAFF.